The rows below give T cell receptor beta chains drawn from one sample of a study of cytomegalovirus exposure and HLA in healthy donors. Clones were read by immunoSEQ multiplex PCR, and TCRdb kept only the in-frame ones, dropping some. The sample has over 100,000 clones; roughly 88% are singletons. The sequenced sample consisted of PBMCs. These receptors were obtained from a young woman in good health and CMV-seropositive. Both conserved end residues are part of each CDR3. A D gene is named only where the DNA matches it firmly. The size entry is marked missing in some rows and otherwise reads once, few, many or a size class.

clone size: -
V gene: TRBV27
J gene: TRBJ1-5
D gene: -
CDR3 protein: CASSLYGGFYSNQPQHF
CDR3 DNA: TGTGCCAGCAGTTTATACGGAGGTTTTTATAGCAATCAGCCCCAGCATTTT

clone size: -
V gene: TRBV4-1
J gene: TRBJ1-2
D gene: TRBD1
CDR3 protein: CASSQPRQGANYGYTF
CDR3 DNA: TGCGCCAGCAGCCAACCGAGACAGGGGGCGAACTATGGCTACACCTTC

clone size: -
V gene: TRBV30
J gene: TRBJ1-3
D gene: -
CDR3 protein: CAWSGYGRTSSGNTIYF
CDR3 DNA: TGTGCCTGGAGTGGTTATGGGCGTACCTCCTCTGGAAACACCATATATTTT

clone size: once
V gene: TRBV21-1
J gene: TRBJ2-7
D gene: -
CDR3 protein: CASSNHYEQYF
CDR3 DNA: TGTGCCAGCAGCAACCACTACGAGCAGTACTTC

clone size: -
V gene: TRBV29-1
J gene: TRBJ2-3
D gene: -
CDR3 protein: CSVEVGATDTQYF
CDR3 DNA: TGCAGCGTTGAAGTCGGAGCCACAGATACGCAGTATTTT

clone size: -
V gene: TRBV2
J gene: TRBJ2-1
D gene: TRBD1
CDR3 protein: CASSKRVTGGSYNEQFF
CDR3 DNA: TGTGCCAGCAGTAAGAGGGTCACAGGGGGCTCCTACAATGAGCAGTTCTTC

clone size: -
V gene: TRBV27
J gene: TRBJ1-1
D gene: -
CDR3 protein: CASRAGVTEAFF
CDR3 DNA: TGTGCCAGCAGGGCAGGGGTTACTGAAGCTTTCTTT

clone size: -
V gene: TRBV7-2
J gene: TRBJ2-7
D gene: TRBD2
CDR3 protein: CASSFAVSGSHEQYF
CDR3 DNA: TGTGCCAGCAGCTTCGCAGTTAGCGGGAGCCACGAGCAGTACTTC

clone size: once
V gene: TRBV6-1
J gene: TRBJ2-7
D gene: -
CDR3 protein: CASSLQGRTSYEQYF
CDR3 DNA: TGTGCCAGCAGCCTACAGGGAAGGACCTCCTACGAGCAGTACTTC

clone size: -
V gene: TRBV5-6
J gene: TRBJ2-7
D gene: -
CDR3 protein: CASSPGTPREQYF
CDR3 DNA: TGTGCCAGCAGCCCCGGGACTCCCAGGGAGCAGTACTTC

clone size: -
V gene: TRBV7-8
J gene: TRBJ2-3
D gene: TRBD2
CDR3 protein: CASSRAGRTDTQYF
CDR3 DNA: TGTGCCAGCAGCAGAGCGGGGAGGACAGATACGCAGTATTTT

clone size: -
V gene: TRBV4-2
J gene: TRBJ1-1
D gene: -
CDR3 protein: CASSQVGGMLYTEAFF
CDR3 DNA: TGTGCCAGCAGCCAAGTGGGGGGGATGTTGTATACTGAAGCTTTCTTT

clone size: -
V gene: TRBV29-1
J gene: TRBJ2-2
D gene: TRBD2
CDR3 protein: CSVASRGGANTGELFF
CDR3 DNA: TGCAGCGTGGCGAGTCGCGGGGGAGCGAACACCGGGGAGCTGTTTTTT

clone size: -
V gene: TRBV5-1
J gene: TRBJ2-3
D gene: -
CDR3 protein: CASSMDLPTDTQYF
CDR3 DNA: TGCGCCAGCAGCATGGACCTACCCACAGATACGCAGTATTTT

clone size: -
V gene: TRBV13
J gene: TRBJ2-3
D gene: -
CDR3 protein: CASSLGTVEADTQYF
CDR3 DNA: TGTGCCAGCAGCTTAGGAACAGTAGAAGCAGATACGCAGTATTTT

clone size: -
V gene: TRBV29-1
J gene: TRBJ2-3
D gene: TRBD1
CDR3 protein: CSVWGQGAYTDTQYF
CDR3 DNA: TGCAGCGTGTGGGGACAGGGTGCTTACACAGATACGCAGTATTTT

clone size: once
V gene: TRBV6-5
J gene: TRBJ1-5
D gene: -
CDR3 protein: CASSTTGGSNQPQHF
CDR3 DNA: TGTGCCAGCAGTACCACGGGAGGAAGCAATCAGCCCCAGCATTTT

clone size: few
V gene: TRBV19
J gene: TRBJ2-7
D gene: -
CDR3 protein: CASSIIPGWEQYF
CDR3 DNA: TGTGCCAGTAGTATCATCCCCGGTTGGGAGCAGTACTTC

clone size: -
V gene: TRBV4-2
J gene: TRBJ1-1
D gene: -
CDR3 protein: CASSQDLDGEAFF
CDR3 DNA: TGTGCCAGCAGCCAAGATCTAGACGGTGAAGCTTTCTTT

clone size: -
V gene: TRBV27
J gene: TRBJ1-3
D gene: TRBD1
CDR3 protein: CASSPWTGSDLSGNTIYF
CDR3 DNA: TGTGCCAGCAGTCCGTGGACAGGGTCCGATCTCTCTGGAAACACCATATATTTT

clone size: -
V gene: TRBV2
J gene: TRBJ1-1
D gene: -
CDR3 protein: CASKKGQPNTEAFF
CDR3 DNA: TGTGCCAGTAAGAAAGGACAACCGAACACTGAAGCTTTCTTT

clone size: -
V gene: TRBV7-9
J gene: TRBJ2-1
D gene: -
CDR3 protein: CASSFRGNEQFF
CDR3 DNA: TGTGCCAGCAGCTTCCGCGGCAATGAGCAGTTCTTC

clone size: -
V gene: TRBV6-6
J gene: TRBJ2-7
D gene: TRBD2
CDR3 protein: CASSPSGGTADEQYF
CDR3 DNA: TGTGCCAGCAGTCCTAGCGGCGGGACGGCGGACGAGCAGTACTTC

clone size: -
V gene: TRBV7-2
J gene: TRBJ2-7
D gene: TRBD2
CDR3 protein: CASGRDLPPYEQYF
CDR3 DNA: TGTGCCAGCGGGAGGGATTTACCACCCTACGAGCAGTACTTC

clone size: few
V gene: TRBV10-3
J gene: TRBJ2-3
D gene: TRBD2
CDR3 protein: CAISESVAGPGDTQYF
CDR3 DNA: TGTGCCATCAGTGAGTCAGTAGCGGGGCCCGGGGATACGCAGTATTTT

clone size: -
V gene: TRBV2
J gene: TRBJ2-7
D gene: -
CDR3 protein: CASSEKFSGQHSYEQYF
CDR3 DNA: TGTGCCAGCAGTGAAAAATTCAGTGGACAGCACTCCTACGAGCAGTACTTC

clone size: once
V gene: TRBV7-9
J gene: TRBJ2-7
D gene: -
CDR3 protein: CASSKQGPYEQYF
CDR3 DNA: TGTGCCAGCAGTAAACAGGGACCCTACGAGCAGTACTTC